Detailed here is one T cell receptor (beta chain). Its matching antigen is unknown. The data are from a study of T cell responses to AZD1222 COVID-19 vaccine. General study points: Close to half of spike-specific TCRs reportedly recognize unmutated variant regions. Only a handful of AZD1222 recipients, roughly 6 in all, had baseline seropositivity. Donors, mostly white British, included more females; clonal diversity was possibly underestimated.

Data came from immunoSEQ multiplex PCR; TCRdb stores just in-frame clones and leaves some out. The sample yields approximately 130,000 clones, over 85% seen once. Trimming removed 5 bases from V and 5 bases from J, with 21 bases in between. The CDR3 totals 16 residues. Per the germline V gene, CDR1 is MDHEN and CDR2 is SYDVKM. The specimen comprised peripheral blood, sampled on day 0 of AZD1222 vaccination. This chain links TRBV28 with TRBJ1-1, with D possibly matching TRBD1 (6 bases). The TCR originated in an adult in good health. The CDR3 here is CASSPAGTPTGTEAFF. DNA of the CDR3: TGTGCCAGCAGTCCCGCCGGGACACCAACCGGGACTGAAGCTTTCTTT.